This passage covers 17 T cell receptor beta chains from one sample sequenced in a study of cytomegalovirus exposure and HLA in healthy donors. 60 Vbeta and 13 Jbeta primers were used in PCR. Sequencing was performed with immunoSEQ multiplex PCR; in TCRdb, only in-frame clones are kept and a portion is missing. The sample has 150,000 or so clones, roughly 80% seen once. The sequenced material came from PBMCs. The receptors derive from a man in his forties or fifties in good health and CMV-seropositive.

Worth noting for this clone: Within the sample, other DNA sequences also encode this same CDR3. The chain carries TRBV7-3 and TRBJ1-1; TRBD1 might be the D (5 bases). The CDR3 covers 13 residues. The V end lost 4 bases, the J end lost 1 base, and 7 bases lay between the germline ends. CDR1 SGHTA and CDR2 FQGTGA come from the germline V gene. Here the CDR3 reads CASSSGQNTEAFF. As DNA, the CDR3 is TGTGCCAGCAGCTCAGGACAGAACACTGAAGCTTTCTTT.

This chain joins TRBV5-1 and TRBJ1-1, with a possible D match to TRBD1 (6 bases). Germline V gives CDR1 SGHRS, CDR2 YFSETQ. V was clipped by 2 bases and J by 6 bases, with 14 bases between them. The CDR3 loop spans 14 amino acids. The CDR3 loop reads CASSFGQTDAEAFF. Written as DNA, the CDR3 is TGCGCCAGCAGCTTCGGACAGACGGACGCTGAAGCTTTCTTT.

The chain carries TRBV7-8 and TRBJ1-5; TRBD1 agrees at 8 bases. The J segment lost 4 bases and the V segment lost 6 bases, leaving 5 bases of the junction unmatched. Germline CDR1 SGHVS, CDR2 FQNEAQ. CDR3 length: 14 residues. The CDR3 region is CASSIRQGNQPQHF. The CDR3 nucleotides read TGTGCCAGCAGTATTAGACAGGGGAATCAGCCCCAGCATTTT. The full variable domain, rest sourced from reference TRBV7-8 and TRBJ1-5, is GAGVSQSPRYKVAKRGQDVALRCDPISGHVSLFWYQQALGQGPEFLTYFQNEAQLDKSGLPSDRFFAERPEGSVSTLKIQRTQQEDSAVYLCASSIRQGNQPQHFGDGTRLSIL.

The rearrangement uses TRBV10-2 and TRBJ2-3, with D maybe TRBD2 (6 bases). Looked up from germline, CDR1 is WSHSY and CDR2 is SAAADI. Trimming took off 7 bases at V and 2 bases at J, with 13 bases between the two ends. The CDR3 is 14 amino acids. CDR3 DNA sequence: TGCGCCAGCAATATCGGGGGATACACAGATACGCAGTATTTT. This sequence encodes CASNIGGYTDTQYF.

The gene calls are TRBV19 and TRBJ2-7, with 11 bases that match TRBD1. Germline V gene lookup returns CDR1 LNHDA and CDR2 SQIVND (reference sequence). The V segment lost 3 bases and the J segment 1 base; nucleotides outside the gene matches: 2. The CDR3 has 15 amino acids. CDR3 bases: TGTGCCAGTAGTATCGGGACAGGGGGGTCCTACGAGCAGTACTTC. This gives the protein CASSIGTGGSYEQYF.

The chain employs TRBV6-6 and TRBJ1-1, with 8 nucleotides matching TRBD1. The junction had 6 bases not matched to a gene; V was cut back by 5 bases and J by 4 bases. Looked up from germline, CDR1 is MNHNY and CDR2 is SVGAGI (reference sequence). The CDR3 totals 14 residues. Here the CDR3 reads CASSQTGEGTEAFF. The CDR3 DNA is TGTGCCAGCAGTCAGACAGGGGAAGGCACTGAAGCTTTCTTT.

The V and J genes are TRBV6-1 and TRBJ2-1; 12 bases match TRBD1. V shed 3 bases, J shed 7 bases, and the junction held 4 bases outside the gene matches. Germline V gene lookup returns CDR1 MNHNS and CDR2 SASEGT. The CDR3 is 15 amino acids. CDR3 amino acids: CASSEGQGARNEQFF. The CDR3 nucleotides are TGTGCCAGCAGTGAGGGACAGGGGGCGCGGAATGAGCAGTTCTTC.

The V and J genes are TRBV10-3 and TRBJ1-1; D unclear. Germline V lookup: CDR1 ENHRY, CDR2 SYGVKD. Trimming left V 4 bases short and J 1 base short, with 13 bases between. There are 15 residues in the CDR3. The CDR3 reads CAISGARGGNTEAFF. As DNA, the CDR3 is TGTGCCATCAGTGGAGCGCGGGGTGGGAACACTGAAGCTTTCTTT.

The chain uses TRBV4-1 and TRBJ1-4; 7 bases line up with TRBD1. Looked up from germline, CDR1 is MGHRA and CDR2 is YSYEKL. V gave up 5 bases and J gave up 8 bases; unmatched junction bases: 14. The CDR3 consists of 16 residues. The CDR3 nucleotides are TGCGCCAGCAGCTTCAGGACAGGAGAGATGTGGGAAAAACTGTTTTTT. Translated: CASSFRTGEMWEKLFF.

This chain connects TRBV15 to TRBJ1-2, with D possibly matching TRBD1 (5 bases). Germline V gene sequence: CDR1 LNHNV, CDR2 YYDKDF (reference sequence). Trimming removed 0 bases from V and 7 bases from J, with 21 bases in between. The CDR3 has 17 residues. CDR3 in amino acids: CATSRDRDRGVGSGYTF. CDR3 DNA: TGTGCCACCAGCAGAGATAGGGACCGGGGGGTTGGAAGTGGCTACACCTTC.

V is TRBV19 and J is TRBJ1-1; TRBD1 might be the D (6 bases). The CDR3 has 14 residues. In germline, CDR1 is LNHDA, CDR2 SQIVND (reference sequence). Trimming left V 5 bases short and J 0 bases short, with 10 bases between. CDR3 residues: CASSPTGLNTEAFF. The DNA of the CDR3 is TGTGCCAGTAGTCCGACAGGACTGAACACTGAAGCTTTCTTT.

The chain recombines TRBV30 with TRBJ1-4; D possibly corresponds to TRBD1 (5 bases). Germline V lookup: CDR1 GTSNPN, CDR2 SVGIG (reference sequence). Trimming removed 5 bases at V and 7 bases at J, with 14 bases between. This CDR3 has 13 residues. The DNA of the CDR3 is TGTGCCTGGCGGGACTACGTTCCTGAAAAACTGTTTTTT. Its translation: CAWRDYVPEKLFF.

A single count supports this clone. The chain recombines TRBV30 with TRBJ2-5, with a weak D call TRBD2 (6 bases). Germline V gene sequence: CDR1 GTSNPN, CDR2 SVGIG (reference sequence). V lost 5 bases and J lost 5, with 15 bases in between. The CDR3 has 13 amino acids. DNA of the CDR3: TGTGCCTGGGGGGGGAGGACCGTGGAGACCCAGTACTTC. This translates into CAWGGRTVETQYF.

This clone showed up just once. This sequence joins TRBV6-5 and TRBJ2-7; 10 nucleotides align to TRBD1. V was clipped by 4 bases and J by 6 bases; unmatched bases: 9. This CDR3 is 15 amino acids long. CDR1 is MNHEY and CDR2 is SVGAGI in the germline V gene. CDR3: CASSSAGTGAREQYF. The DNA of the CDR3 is TGTGCCAGCAGTTCCGCCGGGACAGGGGCGCGCGAGCAGTACTTC.

CDR3 region: CASSRQQGQPQHF. The CDR3 nucleotides read TGTGCCAGCAGCCGCCAGCAGGGACAGCCCCAGCATTTT. The chain couples TRBV28 to TRBJ1-5, with D tentatively TRBD1 (5 bases). The CDR3 totals 13 residues. V was shortened by 6 bases and J by 7 bases, with 13 bases between the two germline ends. The germline V gene has CDR1 MDHEN and CDR2 SYDVKM.

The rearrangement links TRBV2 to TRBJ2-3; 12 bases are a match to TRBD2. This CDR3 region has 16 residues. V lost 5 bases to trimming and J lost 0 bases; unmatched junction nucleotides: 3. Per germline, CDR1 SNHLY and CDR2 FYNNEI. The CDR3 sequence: CASSSTSGRSTDTQYF. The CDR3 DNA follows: TGTGCCAGCAGTTCGACTAGCGGGAGAAGCACAGATACGCAGTATTTT.

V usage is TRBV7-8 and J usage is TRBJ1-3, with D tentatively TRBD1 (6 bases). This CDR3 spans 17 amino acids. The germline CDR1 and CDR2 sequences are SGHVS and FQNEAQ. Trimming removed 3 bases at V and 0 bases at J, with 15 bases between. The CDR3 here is CASSLGPQGFSGNTIYF. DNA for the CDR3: TGTGCCAGCAGCTTGGGGCCACAGGGATTCTCTGGAAACACCATATATTTT.